What follows are 14 T cell receptor beta chains derived from one specimen sequenced in a study of blood T cells in healthy people across ages. The second PCR ran about 6 to 11 cycles with a sample-barcoded 5' primer and J-beta primers. TCRdb re-called the 5' RACE reads with MiXCR, one entry per CDR3 protein. The sample yields some 1.5 million distinct CDR3 sequences, roughly 30% seen once. The source material was blood. The receptors come from a woman between 25 and 40 years old in good health.

A note on this clonotype: At one of its ends the junction is not consistent with the germline gene, which may arise from a read error. The chain links TRBV6-6 to TRBJ2-5; 9 nucleotides align to TRBD2. Germline V gene data show CDR1 as MNHNY and CDR2 as SVGAGI (reference sequence). The CDR3 has 14 amino acids. CDR3 sequence (DNA): TGTGCCAGCAGTTGGACTAGCGACGTGGAGACCCGGTACTTC. It specifies CASSWTSDVETRYF.

The chain joins TRBV29-1 to TRBJ1-3, with 8 nucleotides matching TRBD1. This CDR3 has 13 amino acids. The V gene's germline CDR1 is SQVTM and CDR2 ANQGSEA. As DNA, the CDR3 is TGCAGTGTCGTGACAGGGGATGGAAACACCATATATTTT. It is translated as CSVVTGDGNTIYF.

This rearrangement joins TRBV20-1 to TRBJ1-2; tentative D call: TRBD1 (5 bases). The CDR3 is 13 amino acids. V gave up 5 bases and J gave up 4 bases, with 14 bases separating them. Germline V CDR1 and CDR2: DFQATT, SNEGSKA (reference sequence). The CDR3 sequence: CSAGAADTYGYTF. DNA of the CDR3: TGCAGTGCTGGAGCGGCGGACACCTATGGCTACACCTTC.

The V call is TRBV7-9, the J call TRBJ2-6; possibly TRBD1 for D (5 bases). This CDR3 region has 16 residues. The germline V and J ends were trimmed by 5 bases and 3 bases, with 14 bases remaining between them. Germline CDR1 SEHNR, CDR2 FQNEAQ (reference sequence). DNA of the CDR3: TGTGCCAGCAGCGCGAGCAGGGTCGGTGGGGCCAACGTCCTGACTTTC. It encodes CASSASRVGGANVLTF.

This clonotype was detected a few times. The V gene is TRBV6-5, the J gene TRBJ1-1; D not resolved. Trimming removed 2 bases at V and 0 bases at J, with 13 bases between. The CDR3 spans 16 residues. From germline, CDR1 is MNHEY and CDR2 SVGAGI. The DNA for the CDR3 is TGTGCCAGCAGTTACCTTTTAGGACGGATGAACACTGAAGCTTTCTTT. Its protein product is CASSYLLGRMNTEAFF.

The chain uses TRBV2 and TRBJ2-1; tentatively, D is TRBD2 (5 bases). CDR1 and CDR2 from the germline V gene are SNHLY and FYNNEI. Trimming cost V 3 bases and J 4 bases, with 13 bases left between them. The CDR3 has 15 residues. CDR3 sequence reads: CASSEEAVPYNEQFF. CDR3 coding DNA: TGTGCCAGCAGTGAGGAGGCGGTACCTTACAATGAGCAGTTCTTC.

To note about this clonotype: A much larger clone lies one base from this, so it may be a read error. The J gene is TRBJ1-4, the V gene TRBV4-3; 7 positions agree with TRBD1. Germline CDR1 reads LGHNA; CDR2 reads YSLEER. The CDR3 consists of 13 residues. The trim removed 8 bases at V and 4 bases at J, leaving 4 bases unmatched. The DNA of the CDR3 is TGCGCCAGCGGCCGGGACAGTAATGAAAAACTGTTTTTT. This encodes CASGRDSNEKLFF.

V gene TRBV30 combines with J gene TRBJ2-7, with 10 bases matching TRBD1. J gave up 4 bases and V 4 bases, and 7 bases lay outside the gene matches. CDR3 size: 14 residues. In germline, CDR1 is GTSNPN, CDR2 SVGIG (reference sequence). CDR3 loop: CAWTTPGQGYEQYF. The DNA for the CDR3 is TGTGCCTGGACGACTCCGGGACAGGGGTACGAGCAGTACTTC.

This clonotype has only a few counts. The rearrangement joins TRBV10-3 to TRBJ1-2; D is uncertain. Trimming cost V 3 bases and J 8 bases, with 13 bases left between them. Germline V gene lookup returns CDR1 ENHRY and CDR2 SYGVKD. There are 13 residues in the CDR3. CDR3 coding DNA: TGTGCCATCAGTGAAGGCCAGTTTCACGGCTACACCTTC. Its protein product is CAISEGQFHGYTF.

Details on this clonotype: A single base separates this from a much larger clone, so it may be a read error. The chain recombines TRBV5-1 with TRBJ1-1; D is possibly TRBD1 (5 bases). The CDR3 runs to 14 residues. Germline assignment: CDR1 SGHRS and CDR2 YFSETQ. CDR3 loop: CASSPRTSTAEACF. The DNA of the CDR3 is TGCGCCAGCAGCCCACGGACAAGTACCGCTGAAGCTTGCTTT.

The chain combines TRBV27 with TRBJ1-3, with a possible D match to TRBD1 (5 bases). This CDR3 spans 14 amino acids. The V and J ends lost 0 bases and 7 bases respectively, with 10 bases between them. CDR1 is MNHEY, CDR2 SMNVEV, per germline (reference sequence). The CDR3 protein is CASSLSWGMNTIYF. The CDR3 DNA sequence: TGTGCCAGCAGTTTATCATGGGGGATGAACACCATATATTTT.

CDR3: CASSLWTGDQPQHF. The DNA for the CDR3 is TGTGCCAGCAGCCTATGGACAGGGGACCAGCCCCAGCATTTT. The V and J genes are TRBV7-2 and TRBJ1-5, with TRBD1 matching 9 bases. Germline lookup yields CDR1 SGHTA and CDR2 FQGNSA. Unmatched junction bases numbered 6, after V lost 5 bases and J lost 7 bases. This CDR3 region has 14 residues.

This clonotype was detected only a few times. The chain combines TRBV10-3 with TRBJ2-7; a possible D gene is TRBD1 (5 bases). The CDR3 runs 13 residues. V lost 7 bases and J 4 bases, leaving 14 bases between the germline ends. Germline values: CDR1 ENHRY, CDR2 SYGVKD. CDR3 DNA sequence: TGTGCCATCAATAGCCCAGGGAAGTACGAGCAGTACTTC. It specifies CAINSPGKYEQYF.

The sample holds a few counts of this clonotype. The rearrangement uses TRBV6-2 or TRBV6-3 and TRBJ2-7; 7 positions match TRBD1. This CDR3 has 12 amino acids. The V and J ends lost 3 bases and 5 bases, in that order; junction bases with no gene match: 1. In germline, CDR1 is MNHEY, CDR2 SVGEGT. The CDR3 here is CASSYTGDEQYF. In nucleotides, the CDR3 is TGTGCCAGCAGTTATACAGGGGACGAGCAGTACTTC.